This T cell receptor beta chain was sequenced for a study of monozygotic twins with inflammatory bowel disease. This CDR3 has 16 residues. Looked up from germline, CDR1 is SGHTA and CDR2 is FQGNSA. TCRdb reprocessed the 5' RACE reads and stores each CDR3 protein as one record, lacking DNA. In total, the table holds 170,000 or so distinct CDR3 sequences. This rearrangement joins TRBV7-2 to TRBJ2-1; TCRdb lists TRBD1, though no DNA is available to test this call. Sequenced input: blood. This TCR derives from a human donor with ulcerative colitis or Crohn's disease, or a healthy co-twin of an affected twin (not recorded which). The CDR3 is CASSLAPGYGDNEQFF.